The 21 T cell receptor beta chains given below trace back to one sample, sequenced in a study of cytomegalovirus exposure and HLA in healthy donors. The PCR employed 60 Vbeta primers together with 13 Jbeta primers. Repertoires were generated with immunoSEQ multiplex PCR, while TCRdb's copy carries only in-frame clones and drops some. Of roughly 120,000 clones listed, roughly 74% are singletons. The sequenced sample was PBMCs. Source of these receptors: a man aged 35-49 years in good health and CMV-seropositive.

The CDR3 DNA reads as TGCGCCAGCAGCATTGGCATGGGGACAGACAATCAGCCCCAGCATTTT. Translation: CASSIGMGTDNQPQHF. The chain uses TRBV5-1 and TRBJ1-5; 7 bases are a match to TRBD1. The germline gives CDR1 SGHRS, CDR2 YFSETQ. The V and J ends lost 4 bases and 3 bases, in that order; junction bases with no gene match: 10. This CDR3 comprises 16 residues. The full variable domain, in which reference TRBV5-1 and TRBJ1-5 provide the parts outside the CDR3, is KAGVTQTPRYLIKTRGQQVTLSCSPISGHRSVSWYQQTPGQGLQFLFEYFSETQRNKGNFPGRFSGRQFSNSRSEMNVSTLELGDSALYLCASSIGMGTDNQPQHFGDGTRLSIL.

The rearrangement links TRBV4-2 to TRBJ1-2, with D tentatively TRBD1 (5 bases). CDR1 LGHNA and CDR2 YNFKEQ come from the germline V gene. The CDR3 contains 15 residues. Trimming took 0 bases from V and 5 from J, leaving 13 bases between them. CDR3 protein: CASSQDWQGVYGYTF. DNA for the CDR3: TGTGCCAGCAGCCAAGACTGGCAGGGTGTGTATGGCTACACCTTC.

The chain couples TRBV7-2 to TRBJ2-7; D might be TRBD1 (5 bases). Germline loops: CDR1 SGHTA, CDR2 FQGNSA. Deletions cut 5 bases from V and 4 bases from J, with 18 bases between. The CDR3 has 15 residues. The DNA of the CDR3 is TGTGCCAGCAGCAACCCGACAGCAAACCTTTACGAGCAGTACTTC. This translates into CASSNPTANLYEQYF.

This chain connects TRBV4-1 to TRBJ2-1; 10 bases agree with TRBD2. V lost 3 bases to trimming and J lost 8 bases; unmatched junction nucleotides: 13. CDR1 is MGHRA, CDR2 YSYEKL, per germline. The CDR3 has 17 amino acids. The CDR3 reads CASSHPSGRAQMDEQFF. Written as DNA, the CDR3 is TGCGCCAGCAGCCACCCTAGCGGGAGAGCCCAGATGGATGAGCAGTTCTTC.

There are a few counts of this clone. CDR3 coding DNA: TGTGCCAGCAGCTTAGGGGACGCTGGGACAGGGAATGAAAAACTGTTTTTT. It translates to CASSLGDAGTGNEKLFF. The V and J genes are TRBV7-9 and TRBJ1-4; 9 bases line up with TRBD1. With 1 base clipped from V and 5 bases from J, the junction kept 8 bases outside the gene matches. Germline CDR1 reads SEHNR; CDR2 reads FQNEAQ (reference sequence). CDR3 length: 17 residues.

The chain recombines TRBV2 with TRBJ2-6; TRBD1 agrees at 9 bases. This CDR3 comprises 17 residues. V was clipped by 8 bases and J by 0 bases; unmatched bases: 8. Germline V gene data show CDR1 as SNHLY and CDR2 as FYNNEI. CDR3 region: CASRRDRVFSGANVLTF. CDR3 DNA sequence: TGTGCCAGCCGACGGGACAGGGTCTTCTCTGGGGCCAACGTCCTGACTTTC.

The chain carries TRBV25-1 and TRBJ2-5; 8 bases agree with TRBD1. The germline CDR1 and CDR2 sequences are MGHDK and SYGVNS. J lost 4 bases, V lost 5 bases, and 6 bases had no gene match. This CDR3 comprises 14 residues. CDR3 loop: CASSPPRGPETQYF. In nucleotides, the CDR3 is TGTGCCAGCAGTCCACCCAGGGGGCCAGAGACCCAGTACTTC.

This clone was seen a few times. The gene calls are TRBV19 and TRBJ1-6, with 8 nucleotides matching TRBD1. The germline V gene has CDR1 LNHDA and CDR2 SQIVND (reference sequence). Trimming cost V 6 bases and J 8 bases; bases outside gene matches: 12. The length of the CDR3 is 16 residues. CDR3 in DNA: TGTGCCAGTAGCTCCTCCGGGACAGGACGGCATTCACCCCTCCACTTT. Encoded protein: CASSSSGTGRHSPLHF.

The chain carries TRBV7-2 and TRBJ2-7; tentatively, D is TRBD2 (7 bases). V dropped 7 bases and J dropped 2 bases, with 15 bases sitting between them. The CDR3 consists of 14 residues. Germline CDR1 and CDR2: SGHTA and FQGNSA. The CDR3 DNA follows: TGTGCCAGCACCCCCGGGGGGCTTCCCTACGAGCAGTACTTC. It codes for CASTPGGLPYEQYF.

The chain employs TRBV5-1 and TRBJ1-1; possible D gene TRBD1, 5 bases. Trimming pared 0 bases from V and 4 bases from J, leaving 13 bases between. The CDR3 runs to 15 residues. CDR1 is SGHRS, CDR2 YFSETQ, per germline. The CDR3 nucleotides are TGCGCCAGCAGCTTGGCGGCAGGGACTAGCACTGAAGCTTTCTTT. Amino acid sequence: CASSLAAGTSTEAFF.

This clone was seen once. The V call is TRBV20-1, the J call TRBJ2-3; D may be TRBD1 (6 bases). CDR1 is DFQATT and CDR2 is SNEGSKA in the germline V gene (reference sequence). The length of the CDR3 is 11 residues. V gave up 7 bases and J gave up 8 bases, with 13 bases separating them. CDR3: CSVMPGVTQYF. The CDR3 bases are TGCAGTGTCATGCCAGGGGTTACGCAGTATTTT.

The V and J genes are TRBV6-1 and TRBJ1-5, with D perhaps TRBD1 (5 bases). The V end lost 3 bases, the J end lost 4 bases, and 13 bases lay between the germline ends. The CDR3 extends over 15 amino acids. In germline, CDR1 is MNHNS, CDR2 SASEGT. The CDR3 coding sequence is TGTGCCAGCAGTGACTCCCAGGGAAGTAATCAGCCCCAGCATTTT. It codes for CASSDSQGSNQPQHF.

The V call is TRBV5-1, the J call TRBJ1-1; TRBD1 is a possible D gene (6 bases). V lost 3 bases and J lost 0, with 9 bases in between. CDR1 and CDR2 (germline): SGHRS, YFSETQ. The length of the CDR3 is 14 residues. In DNA form, the CDR3 reads TGCGCCAGCAGCTACGGGGGGCTGAACACTGAAGCTTTCTTT. It codes for CASSYGGLNTEAFF. The complete variable domain, with remaining parts taken from reference TRBV5-1 and TRBJ1-1, reads KAGVTQTPRYLIKTRGQQVTLSCSPISGHRSVSWYQQTPGQGLQFLFEYFSETQRNKGNFPGRFSGRQFSNSRSEMNVSTLELGDSALYLCASSYGGLNTEAFFGQGTRLTVV.

The chain joins TRBV5-1 to TRBJ2-2; maybe TRBD2 (5 bases). Germline V CDR1 and CDR2: SGHRS, YFSETQ. The ends were cut back, 0 bases at V and 5 bases at J, with 11 bases in the middle. CDR3 length: 15 residues. The CDR3 DNA sequence: TGCGCCAGCAGCTTGGACCTTCGCGGGACCGGGGAGCTGTTTTTT. Encoded protein: CASSLDLRGTGELFF.

This clone has only a few counts. The chain employs TRBV7-9 and TRBJ1-5; possible D gene TRBD1, 5 bases. The CDR3 length is 17 residues. V gave up 4 bases and J gave up 0 bases, with 16 bases separating them. The V gene's germline CDR1 is SEHNR and CDR2 FQNEAQ (reference sequence). The CDR3 nucleotides read TGTGCCAGCAGCTCTTATGGAGGGGTGCATAGCAATCAGCCCCAGCATTTT. Amino acid sequence: CASSSYGGVHSNQPQHF. Full variable domain (rest looked up from reference TRBV7-9 and TRBJ1-5): DTGVSQNPRHKITKRGQNVTFRCDPISEHNRLYWYRQTLGQGPEFLTYFQNEAQLEKSRLLSDRFSAERPKGSFSTLEIQRTEQGDSAMYLCASSSYGGVHSNQPQHFGDGTRLSIL.

The V and J genes are TRBV2 and TRBJ2-7, with D possibly being TRBD2 (5 bases). The CDR3 is 11 amino acids. CDR1 and CDR2 from the germline V gene are SNHLY and FYNNEI. V was shortened by 10 bases and J by 1 base, with 8 bases between the two germline ends. The CDR3 sequence: CATTRSYEQYF. The CDR3 region has the DNA TGTGCCACCACTAGATCCTACGAGCAGTACTTC.

The chain recombines TRBV18 with TRBJ1-2; 7 bases fit TRBD1. V lost 0 bases, J lost 6 bases, and 16 bases stayed unmatched. Germline V CDR1 and CDR2: KGHSH, LQKENI. The CDR3 is 18 residues long. The CDR3, as DNA: TGTGCCAGCTCACCACCCATCGGAAGACAGGGACGATATGATGGCTACACCTTC. The encoded protein is CASSPPIGRQGRYDGYTF.

This clone has more than one count but fewer than ten. The rearrangement uses TRBV5-8 and TRBJ2-3, with TRBD1 identical over 9 bases. The V gene's germline CDR1 is SGHTS and CDR2 YDEGEE. The CDR3 is 18 residues long. V dropped 0 bases and J dropped 2; count of bases not matched to a gene: 10. CDR3 nucleotides: TGTGCCAGCAGCTTGGTAGGACTCGGACAGGGGATCACAGATACGCAGTATTTT. This encodes CASSLVGLGQGITDTQYF.

This chain links TRBV7-6 with TRBJ1-1; 7 bases align to TRBD1. The trim removed 1 base at V and 1 base at J, leaving 6 bases unmatched. Germline V gene data show CDR1 as SGHVS and CDR2 as FNYEAQ. The CDR3 runs 16 residues. The CDR3 bases are TGTGCCAGCAGCTTAGGAGGGGGCTGGGGGAACACTGAAGCTTTCTTT. This codes for CASSLGGGWGNTEAFF.

This clone was recorded a few times. The same CDR3 arises from other DNA sequences in this sample as well. V and J are TRBV18 and TRBJ2-6; D is perhaps TRBD1 (5 bases). Per germline, CDR1 KGHSH and CDR2 LQKENI. V dropped 3 bases and J dropped 0 bases, with 9 bases sitting between them. This CDR3 is built from 16 residues. The CDR3 here is CASSPQGSSGANVLTF. Here the CDR3 DNA reads TGTGCCAGCTCACCCCAGGGAAGCTCTGGGGCCAACGTCCTGACTTTC.

The chain joins TRBV11-2 to TRBJ1-1; 9 nucleotides agree with TRBD1. The CDR3 spans 15 residues. Trimming at V came to 1 base and at J to 6 bases, leaving 6 bases not matched to a gene. Germline loops: CDR1 SGHAT, CDR2 FQNNGV. For the CDR3, the DNA is TGTGCCAGCAGCTTAGGTGGACAGGGGTTCGCTGAAGCTTTCTTT. This codes for CASSLGGQGFAEAFF.